Reported below is one T cell receptor beta chain. The target antigen is unknown. From 3,500 to 4,500 ng of total RNA, each TCR library was prepared. Added by template switching were UMIs that each held a 6-nucleotide sample barcode. With the 5' RACE reads reprocessed, TCRdb shows one record per CDR3 protein and no DNA. The sample has approximately 150,000 distinct CDR3 sequences. This entry is derived from a study of monozygotic twins with inflammatory bowel disease. CDR1 and CDR2 (germline): ENHRY, SYGVKD. CDR3 length: 13 residues. General study findings and limits: Patients received differing immunosuppressive treatments, which may have added variability to their repertoires. IBD patients shared fewer clonotypes with other individuals than healthy twins, especially patients with disease activity signs.

The sequence came from a human donor with ulcerative colitis or Crohn's disease, or a healthy co-twin of an affected twin (not recorded which). Sequenced sample: blood. V usage is TRBV10-3 and J usage is TRBJ1-1. CDR3 sequence: CAISELRNTEAFF.